This T cell receptor beta chain was observed in a study of response to subunit inactivated influenza vaccine. One entry per CDR3 protein, called by TCRdb with MiXCR from the RT-PCR reads. The sample lists a few hundred thousand distinct CDR3 sequences; less than 15% were seen once. Trimming shortened V by 0 bases and J by 2 bases, and 12 bases separated the two germline ends. Germline V gene data show CDR1 as LNHNV and CDR2 as YYDKDF (reference sequence). This CDR3 is 16 amino acids long. Here the sequenced sample was PBMCs from blood, taken approximately 12 days after vaccination. The chain couples TRBV15 to TRBJ2-3; D not resolved. The receptor was derived from a man aged 45-60 years who received an inactivated influenza vaccine. CDR3 sequence: CATSRDRNSPTDTQYF. CDR3 nucleotide sequence: TGTGCCACCAGCAGAGATAGGAACAGCCCCACAGATACGCAGTATTTT. The whole variable domain, filled in from reference TRBV15 and TRBJ2-3, reads DAMVIQNPRYQVTQFGKPVTLSCSQTLNHNVMYWYQQKSSQAPKLLFHYYDKDFNNEADTPDNFQSRRPNTSFCFLDIRSPGLGDTAMYLCATSRDRNSPTDTQYFGPGTRLTVL.